Below, 29 T cell receptor beta chains from the same sample are listed, as sequenced in a study of control samples from healthy donors and cancer patients. The data were produced by immunoSEQ multiplex PCR, yet TCRdb's version contains in-frame clones alone and is incomplete. Here the sample spans approximately 60,000 clones, approximately 85% being singletons. Source material: blood. These receptors all stem from a man in his forties in good health.

This clone showed up just a few times. This chain links TRBV23-1 with TRBJ1-1; D perhaps matches TRBD1 (5 bases). TRBV23-1 is treated as an ORF (open reading frame) with a function not yet certain. The CDR3 contains 14 residues. V gave up 7 bases and J gave up 1 base, with 13 bases separating them. CDR3 sequence reads: CASKIRVPNTEAFF. The CDR3 region has the DNA TGCGCCAGCAAGATCAGGGTCCCGAACACTGAAGCTTTCTTT.

This clone turned up a few times. The chain is built from TRBV5-8 and TRBJ2-5; 8 bases fit TRBD1. V shed 4 bases, J shed 6 bases, and the junction held 5 bases outside the gene matches. The length of the CDR3 is 13 residues. Germline CDR1 reads SGHTS; CDR2 reads YDEGEE. The CDR3 DNA follows: TGTGCCAGCAGCCCGGGACAGGTTAAGACCCAGTACTTC. Its translation is CASSPGQVKTQYF.

The chain links TRBV29-1 to TRBJ2-3; D might be TRBD1 or TRBD2, each matching 7 bases. The CDR3 is made up of 15 amino acids. Germline lookup yields CDR1 SQVTM and CDR2 ANQGSEA. Trimming took 4 bases from V and 1 from J, leaving 15 bases between them. The CDR3 DNA is TGCAGCGTTGTGTGGGCAGGGGGGGGCACAGATACGCAGTATTTT. Its protein is CSVVWAGGGTDTQYF.

This chain links TRBV3-1 (or the pseudogene TRBV3-2) with TRBJ1-5; D is unresolved. Germline assignment: CDR1 LGHDT and CDR2 YNNKEL (reference sequence). The CDR3 covers 13 residues. Trimming removed 0 bases at V and 11 bases at J, with 11 bases between. The CDR3 loop is CASSQDPLRSQHF. The CDR3 bases are TGTGCCAGCAGCCAAGATCCCCTCCGGTCCCAGCATTTT.

Points on this clone: Distinct nucleotide sequences in the sample also encode this CDR3. V and J are TRBV29-1 and TRBJ1-2; 7 bases match TRBD1. With 5 bases clipped from V and 2 bases from J, the junction kept 2 bases outside the gene matches. The CDR3 has 12 amino acids. CDR1 SQVTM and CDR2 ANQGSEA come from the germline V gene. CDR3 nucleotides: TGCAGCGTTTCAGGGGGGAACTATGGCTACACCTTC. It codes for CSVSGGNYGYTF.

The chain has TRBV20-1 and TRBJ1-3; no definite D call. The CDR3 has 14 residues. The V gene lost 5 bases and the J gene lost 0 bases, with 11 bases spanning the gap. CDR1 is DFQATT and CDR2 is SNEGSKA in the germline V gene (reference sequence). As DNA, the CDR3 is TGCAGTGCTTGTGGACCGAACTCTGGAAACACCATATATTTT. Residues: CSACGPNSGNTIYF.

The V gene is TRBV6-5, the J gene TRBJ1-6; no clear D. CDR1 and CDR2 (germline): MNHEY, SVGAGI. CDR3 length: 15 amino acids. V was clipped by 0 bases and J by 7 bases, with 10 bases between them. This CDR3 reads CASSYSGRMNSPLHF. In nucleotides, the CDR3 is TGTGCCAGCAGTTACTCAGGCAGGATGAATTCACCCCTCCACTTT.

This clone was observed a handful of times. The chain recombines TRBV2 with TRBJ2-7; 7 positions agree with TRBD1. CDR3 length equals 11 residues. With 8 bases clipped from V and 2 bases from J, the junction kept 0 bases outside the gene matches. CDR1 is SNHLY, CDR2 FYNNEI, per germline. This chain's CDR3 is CASGQAYEQYF. For the CDR3, the DNA is TGTGCCAGCGGACAGGCCTACGAGCAGTACTTC.

CDR3 in DNA: TGTGCCAGCACGTCCCCTCAGCCGGGAGGGACTGAAGCTTTCTTT. As protein: CASTSPQPGGTEAFF. The J gene is TRBJ1-1, the V gene TRBV28; D is undetermined. CDR1 and CDR2 from the germline V gene are MDHEN and SYDVKM. Trimming stripped 7 bases from V and 5 bases from J, with 20 bases between. The CDR3 contains 15 residues.

V is TRBV9 and J is TRBJ1-1; a weak D match, TRBD1 (6 bases). V lost 0 bases, J lost 3 bases, and 6 bases lay in between. CDR3 length: 13 amino acids. Looked up from germline, CDR1 is SGDLS and CDR2 is YYNGEE. The CDR3 DNA reads TGTGCCAGCAGCGTAGCAGGGGACACTGAAGCTTTCTTT. Its translation: CASSVAGDTEAFF.

V and J are TRBV30 and TRBJ2-7; D gene unclear. V shed 7 bases and J shed 3 bases, with 13 bases lying between them. This CDR3 contains 12 residues. Per germline, CDR1 GTSNPN and CDR2 SVGIG (reference sequence). The CDR3 reads CAYQSDGYEQYF. Written as DNA, the CDR3 is TGTGCCTACCAATCGGACGGCTACGAGCAGTACTTC.

The V and J genes are TRBV7-8 and TRBJ2-7; TRBD2 might be the D (6 bases). Germline assignment: CDR1 SGHVS and CDR2 FQNEAQ. This CDR3 spans 17 amino acids. V lost 2 bases and J lost 1, with 18 bases in between. The CDR3 reads CASSLRFTGTGSYEQYF. The CDR3 bases are TGTGCCAGCAGCTTAAGGTTCACCGGGACTGGTTCCTACGAGCAGTACTTC. Variable domain in full (rest from reference TRBV7-8 and TRBJ2-7): GAGVSQSPRYKVAKRGQDVALRCDPISGHVSLFWYQQALGQGPEFLTYFQNEAQLDKSGLPSDRFFAERPEGSVSTLKIQRTQQEDSAVYLCASSLRFTGTGSYEQYFGPGTRLTVT.

The chain joins TRBV28 to TRBJ1-6; D might be TRBD1 (6 bases). V lost 3 bases and J 10 bases, leaving 10 bases between the germline ends. There are 13 residues in the CDR3. Per germline, CDR1 MDHEN and CDR2 SYDVKM. CDR3 sequence: CASSFSRGSPLHF. CDR3 nucleotide sequence: TGTGCCAGCAGTTTTTCCAGGGGCTCACCCCTCCACTTT. The variable domain in full, completed from reference TRBV28 and TRBJ1-6, reads DVKVTQSSRYLVKRTGEKVFLECVQDMDHENMFWYRQDPGLGLRLIYFSYDVKMKEKGDIPEGYSVSREKKERFSLILESASTNQTSMYLCASSFSRGSPLHFGNGTRLTVT.

This sequence joins TRBV6-5 and TRBJ1-2; TRBD1 is a possible D gene (5 bases). V dropped 4 bases and J dropped 0 bases, with 12 bases sitting between them. Germline V lookup: CDR1 MNHEY, CDR2 SVGAGI. There are 15 residues in the CDR3. The CDR3 loop reads CASSSRDGANYGYTF. CDR3 coding DNA: TGTGCCAGCAGTTCCCGGGACGGTGCTAACTATGGCTACACCTTC.

The chain uses TRBV7-9 and TRBJ1-6; D not resolved. CDR3 size: 17 residues. Trimming took off 5 bases at V and 0 bases at J, with 14 bases between the two ends. The germline V gene has CDR1 SEHNR and CDR2 FQNEAQ (reference sequence). CDR3 region: CASSGEAGSSYNSPLHF. As DNA, the CDR3 is TGTGCCAGCAGCGGAGAGGCAGGTAGCTCCTATAATTCACCCCTCCACTTT.

In nucleotides, the CDR3 is TGTGCCAGCAGCAAAGCGCCGGGTGATCGTCGCGTGGGTAATTCACCCCTCCACTTT. It is translated as CASSKAPGDRRVGNSPLHF. The V call is TRBV21-1, the J call TRBJ1-6. TRBV21-1 is shown as a pseudogene. The CDR3 sequence is 19 residues long.

J is TRBJ1-1 and V is TRBV19; the D gene is possibly TRBD1 (5 bases). Germline V gives CDR1 LNHDA, CDR2 SQIVND (reference sequence). Trimming shortened V by 5 bases and J by 5 bases, and 15 bases separated the two germline ends. This CDR3 is built from 14 residues. The DNA for the CDR3 is TGTGCCAGTAGTCCACAGGACTGGCGAACTGAAGCTTTCTTT. Translating it yields CASSPQDWRTEAFF.

This sequence joins TRBV5-1 and TRBJ1-1; D may be TRBD1 (6 bases). The CDR3 has 15 amino acids. Trimming took 4 bases from V and 4 from J, leaving 17 bases between them. In germline, CDR1 is SGHRS, CDR2 YFSETQ. CDR3 residues: CASSPPRQEGTEAFF. DNA of the CDR3: TGCGCCAGCAGCCCACCTCGACAGGAGGGCACTGAAGCTTTCTTT.

The chain employs TRBV10-3 and TRBJ2-1; D not resolved. The CDR3 consists of 19 residues. CDR1 and CDR2 (germline): ENHRY, SYGVKD. V dropped 11 bases and J dropped 0 bases, with 29 bases sitting between them. The DNA of the CDR3 is TGTGCCGCAAACTACCAACTTACCGGACCTATGAGCTCCTACAATGAGCAGTTCTTC. Its protein product is CAANYQLTGPMSSYNEQFF.

The V and J genes are TRBV7-2 and TRBJ1-2; no clear D gene. Per the germline V gene, CDR1 is SGHTA and CDR2 is FQGNSA. The V and J ends lost 2 bases and 0 bases respectively, with 4 bases between them. The CDR3 has 13 residues. Written as DNA, the CDR3 is TGTGCCAGCAGCTTACAGCCTAACTATGGCTACACCTTC. Protein: CASSLQPNYGYTF.

The chain joins TRBV6-5 to TRBJ2-7; tentatively, D is TRBD1 (5 bases). This CDR3 comprises 13 residues. Germline lookup yields CDR1 MNHEY and CDR2 SVGAGI. V gave up 6 bases and J gave up 3 bases, with 12 bases separating them. The CDR3 reads CASSRRQIYEQYF. CDR3 in DNA: TGTGCCAGCAGCCGCCGACAGATCTACGAGCAGTACTTC.

DNA for the CDR3: TGTGCCAGCTCACCGGCCGAGGACGGGGAGCTGTTTTTT. It yields the protein CASSPAEDGELFF. The chain recombines TRBV18 with TRBJ2-2; D not resolved. V shed 3 bases and J shed 7 bases, with 9 bases lying between them. The CDR3 sequence is 13 residues long. Per germline, CDR1 KGHSH and CDR2 LQKENI.

The chain joins TRBV5-6 to TRBJ1-1; D unclear. The CDR3 length is 11 residues. The V and J ends lost 6 bases and 3 bases respectively, with 6 bases between them. The germline CDR1 and CDR2 sequences are SGHDT and YYEEEE. The CDR3: CASNSYTEAFF. The CDR3 nucleotides read TGTGCCAGCAACAGTTACACTGAAGCTTTCTTT.

This clone was seen a few times. The chain has TRBV19 and TRBJ1-5, with unresolved D. Trimming removed 5 bases from V and 6 bases from J, with 14 bases in between. There are 14 residues in the CDR3. Germline V gene sequence: CDR1 LNHDA, CDR2 SQIVND (reference sequence). CDR3 residues: CASSDWTQSQPQHF. The CDR3 DNA reads TGTGCCAGTAGTGACTGGACCCAGAGTCAGCCCCAGCATTTT. Full variable domain (missing parts from reference TRBV19 and TRBJ1-5): DGGITQSPKYLFRKEGQNVTLSCEQNLNHDAMYWYRQDPGQGLRLIYYSQIVNDFQKGDIAEGYSVSREKKESFPLTVTSAQKNPTAFYLCASSDWTQSQPQHFGDGTRLSIL.

The chain has TRBV28 and TRBJ2-3, with 7 bases aligning to TRBD2. The CDR3 is made up of 15 amino acids. Germline CDR1 and CDR2: MDHEN and SYDVKM. With V trimmed by 3 bases and J by 8 bases, 11 bases remained unmatched. The CDR3 is CASSFWGEGGTTQYF. In nucleotides, the CDR3 is TGTGCCAGCAGTTTTTGGGGGGAGGGCGGGACTACGCAGTATTTT.

The rearrangement joins TRBV6-6 to TRBJ2-3, with TRBD2 matching over 13 bases. This CDR3 spans 16 amino acids. Trimming took 5 bases from V and 2 from J; bases not matched to a gene: 4. Looked up from germline, CDR1 is MNHNY and CDR2 is SVGAGI (reference sequence). DNA of the CDR3: TGTGCCAGCAGTGGGGGACTAGCGGGGCCCACAGATACGCAGTATTTT. This sequence encodes CASSGGLAGPTDTQYF.

The chain uses TRBV9 and TRBJ1-1; D unclear. The germline V gene has CDR1 SGDLS and CDR2 YYNGEE. The CDR3 consists of 14 residues. The germline V and J ends were trimmed by 0 bases and 2 bases, with 8 bases remaining between them. The CDR3 bases are TGTGCCAGCAGCGTAGAGGCAGGCAACACTGAAGCTTTCTTT. Encoded protein: CASSVEAGNTEAFF. The full variable domain, its missing parts supplied by reference TRBV9 and TRBJ1-1, is DSGVTQTPKHLITATGQRVTLRCSPRSGDLSVYWYQQSLDQGLQFLIQYYNGEERAKGNILERFSAQQFPDLHSELNLSSLELGDSALYFCASSVEAGNTEAFFGQGTRLTVV.

The chain uses TRBV28 and TRBJ2-2; 8 bases are shared with TRBD2. The V gene end was trimmed by 10 bases and the J gene end by 5 bases; junction bases not matched to a gene: 12. CDR3 length: 15 residues. From germline, CDR1 is MDHEN and CDR2 SYDVKM. CDR3 region: CAIEKSGSRTGELFF. The CDR3 nucleotides read TGTGCCATCGAAAAGAGCGGGAGTCGGACCGGGGAGCTGTTTTTT. The entire variable domain, with the rest obtained from reference TRBV28 and TRBJ2-2, is as follows: DVKVTQSSRYLVKRTGEKVFLECVQDMDHENMFWYRQDPGLGLRLIYFSYDVKMKEKGDIPEGYSVSREKKERFSLILESASTNQTSMYLCAIEKSGSRTGELFFGEGSRLTVL.

The chain couples TRBV2 to TRBJ2-1; 12 positions match TRBD2. Per germline, CDR1 SNHLY and CDR2 FYNNEI. CDR3 size: 18 residues. The ends lost 4 bases at V and 0 bases at J; junction bases unmatched: 7. CDR3 protein: CASSAASGRATSYNEQFF. Here the CDR3 DNA reads TGTGCCAGCAGTGCGGCTAGCGGGAGGGCCACCTCCTACAATGAGCAGTTCTTC.